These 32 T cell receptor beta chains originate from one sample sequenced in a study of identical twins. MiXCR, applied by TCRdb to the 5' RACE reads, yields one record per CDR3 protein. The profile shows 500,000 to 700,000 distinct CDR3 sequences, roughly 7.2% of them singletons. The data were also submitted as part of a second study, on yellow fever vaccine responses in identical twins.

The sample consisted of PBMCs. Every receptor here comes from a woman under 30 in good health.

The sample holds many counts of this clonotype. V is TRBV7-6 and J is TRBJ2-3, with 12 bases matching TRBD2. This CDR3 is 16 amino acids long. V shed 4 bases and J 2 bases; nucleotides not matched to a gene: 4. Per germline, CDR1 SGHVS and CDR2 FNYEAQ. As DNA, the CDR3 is TGTGCCAGCAGCTCAGGACTAGCGGGACCCACAGATACGCAGTATTTT. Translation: CASSSGLAGPTDTQYF.

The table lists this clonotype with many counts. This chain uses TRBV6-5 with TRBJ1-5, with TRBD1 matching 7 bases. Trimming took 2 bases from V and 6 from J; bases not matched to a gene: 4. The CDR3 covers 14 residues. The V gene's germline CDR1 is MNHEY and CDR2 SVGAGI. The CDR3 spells CASSYTGDPQPQHF. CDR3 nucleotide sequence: TGTGCCAGCAGTTACACAGGGGACCCTCAGCCCCAGCATTTT.

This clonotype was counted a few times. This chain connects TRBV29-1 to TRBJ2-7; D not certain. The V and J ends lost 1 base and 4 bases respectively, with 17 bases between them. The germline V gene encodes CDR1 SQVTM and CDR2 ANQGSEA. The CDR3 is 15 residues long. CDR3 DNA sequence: TGCAGCGTTGAAGGAGCCGGCTATAGGAATTACGAGCAGTACTTC. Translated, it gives CSVEGAGYRNYEQYF.

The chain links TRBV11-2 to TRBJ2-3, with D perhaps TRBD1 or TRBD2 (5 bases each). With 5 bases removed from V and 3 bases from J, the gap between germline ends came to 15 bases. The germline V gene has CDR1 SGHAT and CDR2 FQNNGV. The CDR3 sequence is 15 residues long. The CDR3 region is CASSRRLGETDTQYF. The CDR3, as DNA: TGTGCCAGCAGCCGCCGGTTAGGGGAGACAGATACGCAGTATTTT.

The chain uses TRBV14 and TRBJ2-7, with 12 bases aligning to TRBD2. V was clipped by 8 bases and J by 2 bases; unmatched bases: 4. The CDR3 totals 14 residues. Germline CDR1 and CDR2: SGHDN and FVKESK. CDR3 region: CASAGLAGTYEQYF. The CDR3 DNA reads TGTGCCAGCGCAGGACTAGCGGGAACCTACGAGCAGTACTTC.

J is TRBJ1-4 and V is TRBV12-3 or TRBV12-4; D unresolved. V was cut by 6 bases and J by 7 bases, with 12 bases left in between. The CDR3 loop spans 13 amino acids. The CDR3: CASSPFLGEKLFF. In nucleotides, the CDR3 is TGTGCCAGCAGCCCTTTCTTGGGTGAAAAACTGTTTTTT.

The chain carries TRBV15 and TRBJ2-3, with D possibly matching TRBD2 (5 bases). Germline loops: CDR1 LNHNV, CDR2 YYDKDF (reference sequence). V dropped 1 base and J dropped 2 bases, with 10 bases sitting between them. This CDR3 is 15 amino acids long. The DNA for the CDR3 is TGTGCCACCAGCAGAGTAGAGGGATCCACAGATACGCAGTATTTT. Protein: CATSRVEGSTDTQYF.

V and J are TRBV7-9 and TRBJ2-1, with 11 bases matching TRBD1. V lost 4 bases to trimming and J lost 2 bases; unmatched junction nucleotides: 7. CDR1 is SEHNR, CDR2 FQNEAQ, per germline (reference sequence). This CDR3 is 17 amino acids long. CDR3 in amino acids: CASSSRDRGSTYNEQFF. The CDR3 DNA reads TGTGCCAGCAGCTCCCGGGACAGGGGGTCCACCTACAATGAGCAGTTCTTC.

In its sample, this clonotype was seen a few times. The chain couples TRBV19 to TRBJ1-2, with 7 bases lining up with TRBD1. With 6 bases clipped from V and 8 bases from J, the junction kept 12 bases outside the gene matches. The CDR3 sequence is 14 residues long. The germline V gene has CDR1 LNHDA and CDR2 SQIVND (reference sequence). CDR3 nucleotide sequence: TGTGCCAGTAGCCGACAGGGATCTTCGGGAGGCTACACCTTC. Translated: CASSRQGSSGGYTF.

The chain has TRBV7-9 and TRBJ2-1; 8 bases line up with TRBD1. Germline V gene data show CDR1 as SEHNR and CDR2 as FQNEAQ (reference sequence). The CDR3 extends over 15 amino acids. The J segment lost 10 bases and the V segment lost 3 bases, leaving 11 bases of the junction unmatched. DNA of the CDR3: TGTGCCAGCAGCTTGGACAGGGAGAGTTTAGGGGAGCAGTTCTTC. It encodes CASSLDRESLGEQFF.

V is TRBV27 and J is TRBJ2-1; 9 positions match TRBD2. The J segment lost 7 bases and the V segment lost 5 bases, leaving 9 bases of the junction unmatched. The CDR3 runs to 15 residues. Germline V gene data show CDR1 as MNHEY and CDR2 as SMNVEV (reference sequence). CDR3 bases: TGTGCCAGCAGTCCATCGGGACTAGCAGGGAATGAGCAGTTCTTC. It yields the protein CASSPSGLAGNEQFF.

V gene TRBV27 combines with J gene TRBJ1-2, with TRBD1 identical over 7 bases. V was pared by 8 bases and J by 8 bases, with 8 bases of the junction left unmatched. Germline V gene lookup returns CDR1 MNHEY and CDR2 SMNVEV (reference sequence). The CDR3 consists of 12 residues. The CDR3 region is CASWQGVRGYTF. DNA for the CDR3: TGTGCCAGCTGGCAGGGGGTGAGGGGCTACACCTTC.

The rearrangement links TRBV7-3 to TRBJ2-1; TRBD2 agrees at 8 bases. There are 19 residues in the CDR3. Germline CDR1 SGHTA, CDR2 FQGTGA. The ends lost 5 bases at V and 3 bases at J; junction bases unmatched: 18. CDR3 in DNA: TGTGCCAGCAGCCCGTTAAGTCCCTTAGCGGGGCCTAACTACAATGAGCAGTTCTTC. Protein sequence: CASSPLSPLAGPNYNEQFF. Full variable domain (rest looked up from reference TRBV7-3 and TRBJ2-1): GAGVSQTPSNKVTEKGKYVELRCDPISGHTALYWYRQSLGQGPEFLIYFQGTGAADDSGLPNDRFFAVRPEGSVSTLKIQRTERGDSAVYLCASSPLSPLAGPNYNEQFFGPGTRLTVL.

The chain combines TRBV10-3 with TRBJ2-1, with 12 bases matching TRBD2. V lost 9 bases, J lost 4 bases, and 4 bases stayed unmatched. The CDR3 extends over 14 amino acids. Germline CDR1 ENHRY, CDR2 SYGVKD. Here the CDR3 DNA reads TGTGCCATACGACTAGCGGGAGAATACAATGAGCAGTTCTTC. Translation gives CAIRLAGEYNEQFF.

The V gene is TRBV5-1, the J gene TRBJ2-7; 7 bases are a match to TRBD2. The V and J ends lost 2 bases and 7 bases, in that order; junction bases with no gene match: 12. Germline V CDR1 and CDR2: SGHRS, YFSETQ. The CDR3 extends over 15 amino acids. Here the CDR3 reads CASSFTAGSPLEQYF. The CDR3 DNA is TGCGCCAGCAGCTTCACAGCGGGAAGCCCCTTGGAGCAGTACTTC.

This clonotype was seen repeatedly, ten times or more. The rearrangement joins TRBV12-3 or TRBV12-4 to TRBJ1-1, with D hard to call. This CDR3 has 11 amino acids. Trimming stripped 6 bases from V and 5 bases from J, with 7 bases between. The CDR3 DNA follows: TGTGCCAGCAGCCGTTATACTGAAGCTTTCTTT. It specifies CASSRYTEAFF.

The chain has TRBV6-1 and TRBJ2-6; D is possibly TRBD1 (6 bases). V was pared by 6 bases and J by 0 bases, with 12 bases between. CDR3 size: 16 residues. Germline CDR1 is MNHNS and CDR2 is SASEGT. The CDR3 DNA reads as TGTGCCAGCAGCGACCCAGGGGACTCTGGGGCCAACGTCCTGACTTTC. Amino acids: CASSDPGDSGANVLTF.

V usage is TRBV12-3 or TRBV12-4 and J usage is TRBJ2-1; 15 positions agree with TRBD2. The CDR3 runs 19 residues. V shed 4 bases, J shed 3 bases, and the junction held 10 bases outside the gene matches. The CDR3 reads CASSSGLAGGLGNYNEQFF. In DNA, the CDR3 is TGTGCCAGCAGTTCAGGACTAGCGGGAGGGCTGGGAAACTACAATGAGCAGTTCTTC.

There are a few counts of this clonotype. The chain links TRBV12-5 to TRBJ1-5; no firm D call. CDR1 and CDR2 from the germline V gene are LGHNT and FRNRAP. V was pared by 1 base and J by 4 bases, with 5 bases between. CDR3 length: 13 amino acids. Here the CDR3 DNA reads TGTGCTAGTGGTTTGGGACAAAATCAGCCCCAGCATTTT. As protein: CASGLGQNQPQHF.

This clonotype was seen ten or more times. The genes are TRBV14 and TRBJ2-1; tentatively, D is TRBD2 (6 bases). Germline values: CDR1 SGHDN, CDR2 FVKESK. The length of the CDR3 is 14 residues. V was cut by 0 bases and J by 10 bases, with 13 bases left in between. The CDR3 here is CASSQDPRDLEQFF. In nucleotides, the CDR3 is TGTGCCAGCAGCCAAGATCCACGGGACTTAGAGCAGTTCTTC.

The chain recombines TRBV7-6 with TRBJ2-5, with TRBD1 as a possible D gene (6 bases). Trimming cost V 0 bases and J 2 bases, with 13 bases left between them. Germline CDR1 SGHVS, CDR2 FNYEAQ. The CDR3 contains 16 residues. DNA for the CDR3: TGTGCCAGCAGCTTAGCAAGGGGGACAACACAAGAGACCCAGTACTTC. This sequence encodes CASSLARGTTQETQYF.

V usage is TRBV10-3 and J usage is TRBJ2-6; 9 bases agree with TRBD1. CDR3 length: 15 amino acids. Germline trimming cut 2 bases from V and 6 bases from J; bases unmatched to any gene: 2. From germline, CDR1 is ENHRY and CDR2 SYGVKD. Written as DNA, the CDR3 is TGTGCCATCAGTGAGGGACAGGGGATGGCCAACGTCCTGACTTTC. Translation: CAISEGQGMANVLTF.

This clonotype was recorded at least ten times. CDR3 loop: CASSSPPTGMNTEAFF. CDR3 in DNA: TGCGCCAGCAGCTCACCGCCGACAGGGATGAACACTGAAGCTTTCTTT. The J gene is TRBJ1-1, the V gene TRBV5-1, with 7 nucleotides matching TRBD1. Losses at the gene ends were 3 bases for V and 0 bases for J; bases not matched to a gene: 8. From germline, CDR1 is SGHRS and CDR2 YFSETQ. This CDR3 has 16 amino acids.

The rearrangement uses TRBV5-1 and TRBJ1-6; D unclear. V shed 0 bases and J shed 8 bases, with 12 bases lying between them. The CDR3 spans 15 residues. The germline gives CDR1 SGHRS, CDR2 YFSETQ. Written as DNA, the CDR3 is TGCGCCAGCAGCTTGGCCGACGGTTCCTATTCACCCCTCCACTTT. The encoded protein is CASSLADGSYSPLHF.

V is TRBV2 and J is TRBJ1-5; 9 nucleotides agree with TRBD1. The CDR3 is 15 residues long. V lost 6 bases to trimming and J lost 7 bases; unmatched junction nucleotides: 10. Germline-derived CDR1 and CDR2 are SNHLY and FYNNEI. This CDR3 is CASRTDGTGSQPQHF. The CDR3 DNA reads TGTGCCAGCAGAACCGACGGGACAGGGTCACAGCCCCAGCATTTT.

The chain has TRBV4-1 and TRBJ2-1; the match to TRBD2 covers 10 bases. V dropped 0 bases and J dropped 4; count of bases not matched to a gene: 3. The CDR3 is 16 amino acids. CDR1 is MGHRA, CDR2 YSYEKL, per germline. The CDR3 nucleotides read TGCGCCAGCAGCCAAGAGGCACTAGCGGGGTACAATGAGCAGTTCTTC. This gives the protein CASSQEALAGYNEQFF.

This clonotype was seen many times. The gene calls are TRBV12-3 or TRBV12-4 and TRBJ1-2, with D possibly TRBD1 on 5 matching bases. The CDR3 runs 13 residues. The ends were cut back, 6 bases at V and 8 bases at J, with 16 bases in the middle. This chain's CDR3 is CASRRGGEGGYTF. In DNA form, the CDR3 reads TGTGCCAGCAGAAGGGGAGGGGAGGGCGGCTACACCTTC.

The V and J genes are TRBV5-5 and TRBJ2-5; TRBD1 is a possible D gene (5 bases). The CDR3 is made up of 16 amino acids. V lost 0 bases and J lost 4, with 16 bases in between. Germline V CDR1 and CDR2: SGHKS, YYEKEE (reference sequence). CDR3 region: CASSLGGSLLPETQYF. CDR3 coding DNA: TGTGCCAGCAGCTTGGGGGGCAGCTTGTTGCCAGAGACCCAGTACTTC. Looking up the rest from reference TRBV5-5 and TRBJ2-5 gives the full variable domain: DAGVTQSPTHLIKTRGQQVTLRCSPISGHKSVSWYQQVLGQGPQFIFQYYEKEERGRGNFPDRFSARQFPNYSSELNVNALLLGDSALYLCASSLGGSLLPETQYFGPGTRLLVL.

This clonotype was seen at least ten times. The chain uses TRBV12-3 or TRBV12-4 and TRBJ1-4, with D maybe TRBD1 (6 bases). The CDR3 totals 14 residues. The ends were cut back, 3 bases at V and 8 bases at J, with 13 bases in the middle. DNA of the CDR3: TGTGCCAGCAGTTTTGGGCCAGGGGACGAAAAACTGTTTTTT. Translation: CASSFGPGDEKLFF.

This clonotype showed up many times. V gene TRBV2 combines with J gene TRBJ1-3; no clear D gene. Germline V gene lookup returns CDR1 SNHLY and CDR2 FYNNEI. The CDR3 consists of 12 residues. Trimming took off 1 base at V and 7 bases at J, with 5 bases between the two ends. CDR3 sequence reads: CASSEGVNTIYF. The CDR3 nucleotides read TGTGCCAGCAGTGAAGGTGTCAACACCATATATTTT. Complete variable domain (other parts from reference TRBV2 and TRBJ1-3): EPEVTQTPSHQVTQMGQEVILRCVPISNHLYFYWYRQILGQKVEFLVSFYNNEISEKSEIFDDQFSVERPDGSNFTLKIRSTKLEDSAMYFCASSEGVNTIYFGEGSWLTVV.

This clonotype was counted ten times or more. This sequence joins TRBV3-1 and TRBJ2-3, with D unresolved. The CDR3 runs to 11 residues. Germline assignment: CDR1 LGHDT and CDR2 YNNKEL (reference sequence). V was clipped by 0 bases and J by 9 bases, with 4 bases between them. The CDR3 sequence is CASSQDRTQYF. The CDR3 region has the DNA TGTGCCAGCAGCCAAGATAGAACGCAGTATTTT.

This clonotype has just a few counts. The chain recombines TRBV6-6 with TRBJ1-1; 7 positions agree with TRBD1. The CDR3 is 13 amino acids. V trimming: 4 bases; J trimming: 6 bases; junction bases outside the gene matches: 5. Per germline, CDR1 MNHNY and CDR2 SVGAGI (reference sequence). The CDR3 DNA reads TGTGCCAGCAGTTCATATCAGGGGGCTGAAGCTTTCTTT. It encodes CASSSYQGAEAFF.